This T cell receptor (beta chain) was documented in a study of blood T cell repertoires in COVID-19. Study in general: Collection of acute and convalescent COVID-19 samples took place in the United States, Italy and Spain. Sources were T cells, B-cell-depleted T cells, or PBMCs; the material itself was cDNA or gDNA.

Between the trimmed V and J ends, which lost 1 base and 3 bases, there was a span of 10 bases. The CDR3 loop spans 15 amino acids. Per the germline V gene, CDR1 is SGHVS and CDR2 is FNYEAQ. Only a few counts were recorded for this clone. In the authors' workflow: It was from reference gene primer amplification that nucleated cell counts were estimated. Only in-frame clones appear in the TCRdb table, and some are missing; sequencing was by immunoSEQ multiplex PCR. The V and J calls and clone size are taken from that table; D and trimming were inferred from the DNA. The data show about 140,000 clones, with roughly 84% seen just once and roughly 8.7% held by the top ten.

V is TRBV7-6 and J is TRBJ1-5, with a possible D match to TRBD1 (5 bases). This receptor was obtained from a woman in her sixties or seventies with acute or convalescent COVID-19. Sample: peripheral blood. CDR3 in DNA: TGTGCCAGCAGCTTAGAGGAGGGGTTCAATCAGCCCCAGCATTTT. Its translation is CASSLEEGFNQPQHF.